The rows below give T cell receptor beta chains drawn from one sample of a study of OX40 agonist ivuxolimab in advanced cancers. The method was immunoSEQ multiplex PCR; TCRdb's version includes in-frame clones alone and lacks a portion of them. The sample holds about 88,000 clones, about 87% seen once. The source material was CD4+ or CD8+ T cells sorted from blood, sampled in a trial of the OX40 agonist ivuxolimab. These receptor sequences come from an adult with an advanced solid tumor such as melanoma, head and neck, liver or kidney cancer. CDR3s include the opening cysteine and the closing phenylalanine or tryptophan. A D gene is named only where the DNA matches it firmly. Not all rows give a size; the values are once, few, many and, for expanded clones, a class.

V gene,clone size,D gene,J gene,CDR3 DNA,CDR3 protein
TRBV20-1,few,.,TRBJ1-1,TGCAGTGCTAGAGATGAGGGAGAAGCTTTCTTT,CSARDEGEAFF
TRBV19,.,TRBD1,TRBJ1-2,TGTGCCAGTAGTCGGCTGGGACAGGGGCCCTATGGCTACACCTTC,CASSRLGQGPYGYTF
TRBV5-8,.,.,TRBJ1-2,TGTGCCAGCAGCTTGCAGGGCACCCTCTATGGCTACACCTTC,CASSLQGTLYGYTF
TRBV19,.,TRBD1,TRBJ1-4,TGTGCCAGTAGTGGCCGGGACAGGGAAACTAATGAAAAACTGTTTTTT,CASSGRDRETNEKLFF
TRBV5-1,.,TRBD2,TRBJ2-1,TGCGCCAGCAGCCTGGACCTAGCGGGCTCCTACAATGAGCAGTTCTTC,CASSLDLAGSYNEQFF
TRBV11-3,.,.,TRBJ2-7,TGTGCCAGCAGCTTAGGAAGGTCCTACGAGCAGTACTTC,CASSLGRSYEQYF
TRBV7-3,.,TRBD1,TRBJ2-1,TGTGCCAGCAGCACCCCCCGGGACAGGGCTGGGGGGGACTCCTACAATGAGCAGTTCTTC,CASSTPRDRAGGDSYNEQFF
TRBV5-1,.,TRBD1,TRBJ2-2,TGCGCCAGCAGCCCGGGAGGGACAGGGGGCACCGGGGAGCTGTTTTTT,CASSPGGTGGTGELFF
TRBV7-9,.,.,TRBJ1-4,TGTGCCAGCAGCTTTGACCTTAATGAAAAACTGTTTTTT,CASSFDLNEKLFF
TRBV7-9,.,TRBD2,TRBJ2-7,TGTGCCAGCAGCTCGCTTCGGGGCGGGAGGGCCCTCGAGCAGTACTTC,CASSSLRGGRALEQYF
TRBV5-1,.,.,TRBJ2-7,TGCGCCAGCAGCTCGGGGCCCTCCTACGAGCAGTACTTC,CASSSGPSYEQYF
TRBV19,.,TRBD1,TRBJ1-2,TGTGCCAGTAGTACTATACAGGGGAGGGGCTACACCTTC,CASSTIQGRGYTF
TRBV18,.,TRBD2,TRBJ2-7,TGTGCCAGCTCACCACCGGGACTAGCGGGAGTCCTCCCCTACGAGCAGTACTTC,CASSPPGLAGVLPYEQYF
TRBV21-1,.,.,TRBJ2-7,TGTGCCAGCAGAAATTTGACCAACCAGCGGGAGAACACTTCCTACGAGCAGTACTTC,CASRNLTNQRENTSYEQYF
TRBV18,.,.,TRBJ2-7,TGTGCCAGCTCACCTTCCGGGACCTACTACGAGCAGTACTTC,CASSPSGTYYEQYF
TRBV5-1,.,.,TRBJ2-7,TGCGCCAGCAGCTTGGGGACTTCCACCCCCTACGAGCAGTACTTC,CASSLGTSTPYEQYF
TRBV15,.,TRBD2,TRBJ2-7,TGTGCCACCAGCAGAGACGGCGGGGGGCTGAGCTCCTACGAGCAGTACTTC,CATSRDGGGLSSYEQYF
TRBV5-4,.,.,TRBJ1-2,TGTGCCAGCAGCTTGGAGGGACTCGGCTATGGCTACACCTTC,CASSLEGLGYGYTF
TRBV5-1,.,.,TRBJ2-1,TGCGCCAGCAGCTTGGCCCCGGGGGATGAGCAGTTCTTC,CASSLAPGDEQFF
TRBV7-6,.,.,TRBJ2-7,TGTGCCAGCAGCGGCCGGGACGGGTACGAGCAGTACTTC,CASSGRDGYEQYF
TRBV7-9,.,.,TRBJ2-2,TGTGCCAGCAGCCTCGGGACCGTCGCGAACACCGGGGAGCTGTTTTTT,CASSLGTVANTGELFF
TRBV5-8,once,TRBD1,TRBJ1-1,TGTGCCAGCAGCATACAGGGGGCAGTTTGGGGCTTT,CASSIQGAVWGF
TRBV18,.,.,TRBJ2-5,TGTGCCAGCTCTCCTAACCAGGGAGACCAAGAGACCCAGTACTTC,CASSPNQGDQETQYF
TRBV7-2,.,.,TRBJ2-3,TGTGCCAGCAGCTTAGAGAGCACAGATACGCAGTATTTT,CASSLESTDTQYF
TRBV6-4,.,TRBD1,TRBJ2-7,TGTGCCAGCAGTGACCCGGGACAGCCGAGGGAGCAGTACTTC,CASSDPGQPREQYF
TRBV29-1,.,.,TRBJ1-1,TGCAGCGTTGAAGTGGTGGCAACGGAAGCTTTCTTT,CSVEVVATEAFF
TRBV6-6,.,TRBD1,TRBJ2-5,TGTGCCAGCAGGCGGGCAGGGGGCTCTGGAGAGACCCAGTACTTC,CASRRAGGSGETQYF
TRBV5-1,.,.,TRBJ2-2,TGCGCCAGCAGCGTCGGCACCGCCTACGGGTCCACCGGGGAGCTGTTTTTT,CASSVGTAYGSTGELFF
TRBV7-9,once,TRBD2,TRBJ2-7,TGTGCCAGCAGCTCCCCACTAGGACTAGCGGAGGCCTACGAGCAGTACTTC,CASSSPLGLAEAYEQYF
TRBV30,.,.,TRBJ1-1,TGTGCCTGGGGGAACAGGGACGGAGCTTTCTTT,CAWGNRDGAFF
TRBV12-2,.,.,TRBJ2-7,TGTGCAAGTCGCCCCATAGGAGCAGGACATCCTATCAGGAGCTCCTACGAGCAGTACTTC,CASRPIGAGHPIRSSYEQYF
TRBV6-4,.,TRBD1,TRBJ1-4,TGTGCCAGCAGGCCGACAGGGGTGGATGAAAAACTGTTTTTT,CASRPTGVDEKLFF
TRBV7-4,.,.,TRBJ2-7,TGTGCCAGCAGCTTACGGTTTCCGGGCGGCTCCTACGAGCAGTACTTC,CASSLRFPGGSYEQYF
TRBV5-1,.,.,TRBJ2-5,TGCGCCAGCAGCCCGGGACATCAGACGGCAAAAGAGACCCAGTACTTC,CASSPGHQTAKETQYF
TRBV19,.,TRBD1,TRBJ1-3,TGTGCCAGTAGTAAGGCCGGGACAGGGGGCTTGTATGGAAACACCATATATTTT,CASSKAGTGGLYGNTIYF
TRBV19,.,TRBD1,TRBJ1-5,TGTGCCAGTAAGGCAGGGGGCCACTATAGCAATCAGCCCCAGCATTTT,CASKAGGHYSNQPQHF
TRBV6-6,.,.,TRBJ2-2,TGTGCCAGCGGGGCGGGTACGAACACCGGGGAGCTGTTTTTT,CASGAGTNTGELFF
TRBV7-8,.,TRBD2,TRBJ2-1,TGTGCCAGCAGCCCGAGCGGGAGGGCCGTCAATGAGCAGTTCTTC,CASSPSGRAVNEQFF
TRBV5-6,once,TRBD1,TRBJ2-7,TGTGCTAGCAGCTTGTGGCTCGGGACAGTGACCTACGAGCAGTACTTC,CASSLWLGTVTYEQYF
TRBV9,.,TRBD1,TRBJ1-2,TGTGCCAGCAGCCCTCCGGGACAGGGGTATGGCTACACCTTC,CASSPPGQGYGYTF
TRBV25-1,many,.,TRBJ1-5,TGTGCCAGCAGTAGAGCAGGGCCCAATCAGCCCCAGCATTTT,CASSRAGPNQPQHF
TRBV2,.,TRBD1,TRBJ1-4,TGTGCCAGCAGTGAAGGGACAGGGGGCAGGGAAAAACTGTTTTTT,CASSEGTGGREKLFF
TRBV6-6,.,.,TRBJ1-5,TGTGCCAGCAGTCCGGCCGGGGTAAATCAGCCCCAGCATTTT,CASSPAGVNQPQHF
TRBV11-2,.,.,TRBJ1-2,TGTGCCAGCAGCTTAGGGAGGGATACGGGCTATGGCTACACCTTC,CASSLGRDTGYGYTF
TRBV30,medium-sized,.,TRBJ2-7,TGTGCCTGGAGAGGGGCAGGCTACGAGCAGTACTTC,CAWRGAGYEQYF
TRBV11-3,.,.,TRBJ2-2,TGTGCCAGCAGAGGAGTTGGCACCGGGGAGCTGTTTTTT,CASRGVGTGELFF
TRBV7-2,.,.,TRBJ2-3,TGTGCCAGCAGCTTAGGTCAGGGGCTAAAGTATTTT,CASSLGQGLKYF
TRBV19,.,.,TRBJ1-2,TGTGCCAGTAGTATGGGGGGGATGTACTATGGCTACACCTTC,CASSMGGMYYGYTF
TRBV6-5,.,TRBD1,TRBJ1-1,TGTGCCAGCAGTTCGGACAGGGGGCAGAACACTGAAGCTTTCTTT,CASSSDRGQNTEAFF
TRBV7-2,few,.,TRBJ2-1,TGTGCCAGCAGCGCTTACTATGAGCAGTTCTTC,CASSAYYEQFF
TRBV29-1,.,.,TRBJ2-1,TGCAGCGTTGAGGCAGCCTACAATGAGCAGTTCTTC,CSVEAAYNEQFF
TRBV5-1,.,.,TRBJ2-3,TGCGCCAGCAGCCAAGGGCCAGCCGGGGGTACAGATACGCAGTATTTT,CASSQGPAGGTDTQYF
TRBV6-6,.,TRBD1,TRBJ1-4,TGTGCCAGCAGTGGTAGACAGGGAGCAACTAATGAAAAACTGTTTTTT,CASSGRQGATNEKLFF
TRBV5-4,.,TRBD2,TRBJ2-1,TGTGCCAGCAGCAACTTAGCGGGAGGGCCCCGGAATGAGCAGTTCTTC,CASSNLAGGPRNEQFF
TRBV7-3,.,TRBD2,TRBJ2-5,TGTGCCAGCAGCTTTTTAGCGGGGGCGGGTGAGACCCAGTACTTC,CASSFLAGAGETQYF
TRBV11-2,.,.,TRBJ2-3,TGTGCCAGCAGCTTAGATCAAAGAACAGATACGCAGTATTTT,CASSLDQRTDTQYF
TRBV7-2,.,.,TRBJ2-1,TGTGCCAGCCGCTCTCCGTCCAGCGGTTACAATGAGCAGTTCTTC,CASRSPSSGYNEQFF
TRBV6-5,.,TRBD2,TRBJ2-7,TGTGCCAGCAGTTACTCAGCCACTAGCGGGGGACTGGAGCAGTACTTC,CASSYSATSGGLEQYF
TRBV5-6,.,.,TRBJ2-3,TGTGCCAGCAGCTCGGGGCCAGGGGACACAGATACGCAGTATTTT,CASSSGPGDTDTQYF
TRBV9,.,.,TRBJ1-1,TGTGCCAGCAGCGTAGATGGGGGCGGGAACACTGAAGCTTTCTTT,CASSVDGGGNTEAFF